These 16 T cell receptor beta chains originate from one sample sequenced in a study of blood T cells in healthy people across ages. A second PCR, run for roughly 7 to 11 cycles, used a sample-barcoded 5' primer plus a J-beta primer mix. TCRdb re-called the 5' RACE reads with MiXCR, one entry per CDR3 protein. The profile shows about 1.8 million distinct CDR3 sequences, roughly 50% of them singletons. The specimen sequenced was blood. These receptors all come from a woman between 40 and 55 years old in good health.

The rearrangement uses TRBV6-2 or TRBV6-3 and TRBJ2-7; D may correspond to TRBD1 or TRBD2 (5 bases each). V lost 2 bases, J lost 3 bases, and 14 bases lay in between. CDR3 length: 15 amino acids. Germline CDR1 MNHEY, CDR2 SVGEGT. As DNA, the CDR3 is TGTGCCAGCAGTTACGGGGGAGATTTCGTCTACGAGCAGTACTTC. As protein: CASSYGGDFVYEQYF.

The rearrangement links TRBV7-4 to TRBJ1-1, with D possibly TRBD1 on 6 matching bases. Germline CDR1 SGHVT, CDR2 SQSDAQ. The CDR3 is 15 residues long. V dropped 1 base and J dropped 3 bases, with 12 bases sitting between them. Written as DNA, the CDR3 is TGTGCCAGCAGCTTAGTCAGCAGGGGCGACACTGAAGCTTTCTTT. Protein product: CASSLVSRGDTEAFF.

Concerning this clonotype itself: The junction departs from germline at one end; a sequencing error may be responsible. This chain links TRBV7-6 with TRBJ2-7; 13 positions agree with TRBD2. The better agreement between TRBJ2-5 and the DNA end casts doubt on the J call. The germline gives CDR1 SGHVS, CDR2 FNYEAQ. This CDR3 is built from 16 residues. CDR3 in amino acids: CTSSTGLAGDLETQYF. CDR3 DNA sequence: TGTACCAGCAGCACCGGACTAGCGGGGGATTTGGAGACCCAGTACTTC.

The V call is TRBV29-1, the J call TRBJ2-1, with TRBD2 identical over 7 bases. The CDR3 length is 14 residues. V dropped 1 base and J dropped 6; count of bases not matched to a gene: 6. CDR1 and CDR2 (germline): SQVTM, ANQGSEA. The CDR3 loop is CSVEGGTIINEQFF. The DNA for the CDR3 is TGCAGCGTTGAAGGGGGGACTATCATCAATGAGCAGTTCTTC.

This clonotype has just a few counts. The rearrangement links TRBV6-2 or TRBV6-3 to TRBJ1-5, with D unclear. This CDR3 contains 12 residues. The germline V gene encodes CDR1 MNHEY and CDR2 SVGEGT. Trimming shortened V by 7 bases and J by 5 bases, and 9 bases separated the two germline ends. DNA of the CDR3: TGTGCCAGCAAGAAGGACCATCAGCCCCAGCATTTT. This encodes CASKKDHQPQHF.

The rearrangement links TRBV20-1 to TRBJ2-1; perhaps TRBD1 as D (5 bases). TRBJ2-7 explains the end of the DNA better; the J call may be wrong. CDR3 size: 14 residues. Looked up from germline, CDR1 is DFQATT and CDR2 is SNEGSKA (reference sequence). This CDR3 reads CSASLLGADNEQYF. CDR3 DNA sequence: TGCAGTGCTTCCCTTTTAGGGGCGGACAATGAGCAGTACTTC.

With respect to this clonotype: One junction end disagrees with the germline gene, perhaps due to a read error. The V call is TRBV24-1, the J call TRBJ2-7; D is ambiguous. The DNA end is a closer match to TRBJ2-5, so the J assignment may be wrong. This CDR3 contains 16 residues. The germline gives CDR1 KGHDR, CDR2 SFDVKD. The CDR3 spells CATSGSAPSPQETQYF. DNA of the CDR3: TGTGCCACTAGTGGTTCAGCCCCTTCCCCGCAGGAGACCCAGTACTTC.

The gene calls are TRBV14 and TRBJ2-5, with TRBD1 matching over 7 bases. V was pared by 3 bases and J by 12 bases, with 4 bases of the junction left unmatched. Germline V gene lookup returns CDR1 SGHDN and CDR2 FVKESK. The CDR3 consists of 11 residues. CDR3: CASSQEQGKYF. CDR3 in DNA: TGTGCCAGCAGCCAGGAACAGGGGAAGTACTTC.

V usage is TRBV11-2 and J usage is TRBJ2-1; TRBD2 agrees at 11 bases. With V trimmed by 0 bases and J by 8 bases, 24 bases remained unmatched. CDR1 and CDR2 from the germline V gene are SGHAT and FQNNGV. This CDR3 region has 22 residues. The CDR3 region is CASSLDHGASGGSFHVFDEQFF. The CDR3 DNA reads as TGTGCCAGCAGCTTAGATCATGGGGCTAGCGGGGGGTCCTTCCACGTTTTCGATGAGCAGTTCTTC.

The CDR3 sequence is CASSQGDFYNEQFF. For the CDR3, the DNA is TGCGCCAGCAGCCAAGGGGACTTCTACAATGAGCAGTTCTTC. The chain links TRBV4-3 to TRBJ2-1, with TRBD2 as a possible D gene (6 bases). The germline V gene has CDR1 LGHNA and CDR2 YSLEER. With 1 base removed from V and 3 bases from J, the gap between germline ends came to 7 bases. The CDR3 has 14 amino acids.

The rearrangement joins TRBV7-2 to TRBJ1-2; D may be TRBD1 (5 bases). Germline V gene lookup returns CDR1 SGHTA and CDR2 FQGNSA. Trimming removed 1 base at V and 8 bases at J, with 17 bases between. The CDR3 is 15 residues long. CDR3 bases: TGTGCCAGCAGCTTAGAGGGCGGGTTGGGGGAAGGCTACACCTTC. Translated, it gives CASSLEGGLGEGYTF.

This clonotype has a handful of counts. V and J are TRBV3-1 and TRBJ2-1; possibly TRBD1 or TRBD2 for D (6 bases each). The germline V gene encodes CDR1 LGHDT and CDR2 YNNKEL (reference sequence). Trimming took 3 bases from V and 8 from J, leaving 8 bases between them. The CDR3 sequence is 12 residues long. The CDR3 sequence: CASSQGGHEQFF. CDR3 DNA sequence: TGTGCCAGCAGCCAGGGGGGCCATGAGCAGTTCTTC.

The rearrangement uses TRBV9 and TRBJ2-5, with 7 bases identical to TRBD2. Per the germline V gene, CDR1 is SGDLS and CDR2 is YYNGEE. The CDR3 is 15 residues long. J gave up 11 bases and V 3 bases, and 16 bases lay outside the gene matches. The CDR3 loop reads CASSGEGRLTKEQYF. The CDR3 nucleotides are TGTGCCAGCAGCGGGGAGGGAAGACTCACGAAGGAGCAGTACTTC.

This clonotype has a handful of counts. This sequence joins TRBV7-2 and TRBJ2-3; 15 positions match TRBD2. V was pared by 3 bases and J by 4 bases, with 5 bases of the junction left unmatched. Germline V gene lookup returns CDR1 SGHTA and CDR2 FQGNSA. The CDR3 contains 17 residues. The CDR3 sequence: CASSFVGLAGGADTQYF. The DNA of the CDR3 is TGTGCCAGCAGCTTTGTGGGACTAGCGGGGGGAGCAGATACGCAGTATTTT.

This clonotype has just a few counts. CDR3 DNA sequence: TGTGCCAGCAGCGGCCCACGTGAGACTCAAGCTTTCTTT. This translates into CASSGPRETQAFF. The V gene is TRBV9, the J gene TRBJ1-1, with no clear D. The CDR3 length is 13 residues. V was pared by 3 bases and J by 9 bases, with 15 bases between. Germline values: CDR1 SGDLS, CDR2 YYNGEE.

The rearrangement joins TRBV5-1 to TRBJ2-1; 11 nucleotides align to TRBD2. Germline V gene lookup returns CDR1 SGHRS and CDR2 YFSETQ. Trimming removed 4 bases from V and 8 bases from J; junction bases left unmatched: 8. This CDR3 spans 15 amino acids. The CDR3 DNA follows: TGCGCCAGCAGCGGACTAGCGGGCCTAAGGGATGAGCAGTTCTTC. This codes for CASSGLAGLRDEQFF.